The clone carrying this T cell receptor beta chain was recorded once. Everyone who took part was about 18 to 89 years old, and they came from some 23 US areas. Participants were placed into cohorts based on the clinical history they reported. These data are taken from a study of blood T cell repertoires in COVID-19. Measured with immunoSEQ multiplex PCR; TCRdb has only the in-frame clones, and not every one. The sample lists roughly 400,000 clones; roughly 86% were seen once. The CDR3 consists of 12 residues. Germline V gives CDR1 MGHDK, CDR2 SYGVNS. The ends were cut back, 4 bases at V and 5 bases at J, with 8 bases in the middle.

Sequencing used PBMCs or T cells enriched from blood (not recorded which). This TCR derives from a woman aged 25 to 39 who had recovered from COVID-19. The V gene is TRBV25-1, the J gene TRBJ1-1; no definite D call. The CDR3 DNA reads TGTGCCAGCAGTGGAATGGCTACTGAAGCTTTCTTT. Protein sequence: CASSGMATEAFF.